Each of the 13 T cell receptor beta chains below was sequenced from the same sample in a study of T cells in Graves' hyperthyroidism and ophthalmopathy. RNA transcripts served as the template for amplifying TCR beta CDR3 regions. Researchers ran a first-round RT-PCR on the TCR CDR3 using the HTBI primer set. TCRdb re-derived calls from the multiplex PCR reads in MiXCR, one entry per CDR3 protein. In the table there are hundreds of thousands of distinct CDR3 sequences, roughly 18% of which are singletons. Sequencing was done on a sample of blood. The receptors derive from a woman between 18 and 29 years old with Graves' ophthalmopathy.

With respect to this clonotype: Since a much larger clone is just one base distant, this may be a read error. The V and J genes are TRBV6-1 and TRBJ1-2; TRBD1 might be the D (6 bases). Germline values: CDR1 MNHNS, CDR2 SASEGT. The CDR3 contains 14 residues. The chain's CDR3 is CASNLQGANYGYIF. CDR3 coding DNA: TGTGCCAGCAACCTACAGGGAGCTAACTATGGCTACATCTTC.

At least ten counts were recorded for this clonotype. The V call is TRBV2, the J call TRBJ1-4; D not resolved. This CDR3 contains 14 residues. CDR1 and CDR2 (germline): SNHLY, FYNNEI. The germline V and J ends were trimmed by 6 bases and 4 bases, with 12 bases remaining between them. The CDR3 region has the DNA TGTGCCAGCAGACAAACGGGCCGTAATGAAAAACTGTTTTTT. It specifies CASRQTGRNEKLFF. Using reference TRBV2 and TRBJ1-4 for the parts outside the CDR3, the full variable domain is EPEVTQTPSHQVTQMGQEVILRCVPISNHLYFYWYRQILGQKVEFLVSFYNNEISEKSEIFDDQFSVERPDGSNFTLKIRSTKLEDSAMYFCASRQTGRNEKLFFGSGTQLSVL.

This clonotype occurred many times. The chain is built from TRBV27 and TRBJ2-2, with D maybe TRBD1 (5 bases). The V gene lost 2 bases and the J gene lost 1 base, with 8 bases spanning the gap. Germline V CDR1 and CDR2: MNHEY, SMNVEV (reference sequence). The CDR3 sequence is 15 residues long. CDR3 residues: CASSLETVNTGELFF. Here the CDR3 DNA reads TGTGCCAGCAGTTTAGAGACAGTGAACACCGGGGAGCTGTTTTTT.

The chain joins TRBV10-3 to TRBJ2-3; D may be TRBD1 or TRBD2 (5 bases each). Trimming took 6 bases from V and 1 from J, leaving 17 bases between them. The CDR3 length is 16 residues. Germline assignment: CDR1 ENHRY and CDR2 SYGVKD. The CDR3 reads CAISLTGTERTDTQYF. In nucleotides, the CDR3 is TGTGCCATCAGCCTAACCGGGACGGAACGCACAGATACGCAGTATTTT.

This clonotype was counted many times. The chain combines TRBV4-1 with TRBJ1-2, with 7 positions matching TRBD1. The germline V gene has CDR1 MGHRA and CDR2 YSYEKL. The J segment lost 2 bases and the V segment lost 0 bases, leaving 3 bases of the junction unmatched. The CDR3 runs to 15 residues. CDR3 protein: CASSQEDRANYGYTF. The CDR3 DNA reads as TGCGCCAGCAGCCAAGAAGACAGGGCCAACTATGGCTACACCTTC.

The chain couples TRBV19 to TRBJ1-1; 10 bases line up with TRBD1. CDR1 and CDR2 (germline): LNHDA, SQIVND (reference sequence). Trimming at V came to 5 bases and at J to 5 bases, leaving 2 bases not matched to a gene. The CDR3 length is 13 residues. Written as DNA, the CDR3 is TGTGCCAGTAGTGCGGGACAGGGGACTGAAGCTTTCTTT. Translating gives CASSAGQGTEAFF.

This clonotype was seen only a few times. V usage is TRBV6-1 and J usage is TRBJ2-1; 14 bases align to TRBD2. V lost 5 bases to trimming and J lost 4 bases; unmatched junction nucleotides: 16. This CDR3 has 20 residues. Germline V gives CDR1 MNHNS, CDR2 SASEGT. The CDR3 protein is CASSFPTSGRAMWRYNEQFF. The CDR3 region has the DNA TGTGCCAGCAGTTTCCCGACTAGCGGGAGGGCAATGTGGAGGTACAATGAGCAGTTCTTC.

In its sample, this clonotype was seen many times. V gene TRBV7-9 combines with J gene TRBJ2-7; D is uncertain. The CDR3 has 14 residues. CDR1 is SEHNR, CDR2 FQNEAQ, per germline (reference sequence). Trimming took 4 bases from V and 2 from J, leaving 12 bases between them. The CDR3 region is CASSSVGRTYEQYF. CDR3 bases: TGTGCCAGCAGCTCCGTCGGCCGGACCTACGAGCAGTACTTC.

The chain is built from TRBV19 and TRBJ1-5; TRBD1 matches at 8 bases. The CDR3 totals 17 residues. V shed 5 bases, J shed 7 bases, and the junction held 16 bases outside the gene matches. Germline CDR1 is LNHDA and CDR2 is SQIVND (reference sequence). In nucleotides, the CDR3 is TGTGCCAGTAGTTACGCTGACTGGACAGGGCGATTACAGCCCCAGCATTTT. This sequence encodes CASSYADWTGRLQPQHF.

V usage is TRBV14 and J usage is TRBJ1-2; 8 bases are shared with TRBD1. The germline V gene encodes CDR1 SGHDN and CDR2 FVKESK. With 0 bases clipped from V and 3 bases from J, the junction kept 3 bases outside the gene matches. The CDR3 loop spans 15 amino acids. Here the CDR3 DNA reads TGTGCCAGCAGCCAAGACGACAGGGGTTACTATGGCTACACCTTC. Amino acids: CASSQDDRGYYGYTF.

This clonotype was observed a handful of times. V gene TRBV7-9 combines with J gene TRBJ2-7; 10 positions match TRBD1. Trimming took 3 bases from V and 2 from J; bases not matched to a gene: 7. Germline assignment: CDR1 SEHNR and CDR2 FQNEAQ (reference sequence). The CDR3 runs to 16 residues. The CDR3 region is CASSLRTGGFPYEQYF. CDR3 coding DNA: TGTGCCAGCAGCTTGCGGACAGGGGGTTTCCCCTACGAGCAGTACTTC.

The chain has TRBV27 and TRBJ1-2; TRBD1 is a possible D gene (5 bases). The V end lost 0 bases, the J end lost 5 bases, and 13 bases lay between the germline ends. The germline CDR1 and CDR2 sequences are MNHEY and SMNVEV (reference sequence). The CDR3 extends over 15 amino acids. In nucleotides, the CDR3 is TGTGCCAGCAGTTTATCGTGGCAGGGCTCATATGGCTACACCTTC. As protein: CASSLSWQGSYGYTF.

This clonotype appeared a few times. The rearrangement links TRBV6-1 to TRBJ2-1, with a tentative D call TRBD2 (6 bases). Germline CDR1 and CDR2: MNHNS and SASEGT. The CDR3 consists of 14 residues. V lost 5 bases, J lost 7 bases, and 15 bases lay in between. CDR3 DNA sequence: TGTGCCAGCAGTTGGGGCGGGACCCTAAATGAGCAGTTCTTC. Translation gives CASSWGGTLNEQFF.